The 10 T cell receptor beta chains listed next were all sequenced from one sample in a study of T cells in Graves' hyperthyroidism and ophthalmopathy (dated by TCRdb to between 2018 and 2021). Preparation of the library involved multiplex PCR. The instrument was an Illumina HiSeq 2000. The TCR beta CDR3 regions were amplified from the RNA transcripts. The TCR CDR3 was subjected to a first round of RT-PCR using the HTBI primer set and the Qiagen OneStep RT-PCR kit. TCRdb reran the public reads through fastp at Q25 and MiXCR, keeping productive beta chains. All rows with the same CDR3 protein become a single entry with the most common DNA and genes. This sample holds about 300,000 distinct CDR3 sequences; less than 30% were observed only once. More than 25% of the sample lies in the top ten. Sequencing was done on a sample of blood. Receptor source: a man aged 35 to 55 with Graves' hyperthyroidism that later progressed to Graves' ophthalmopathy.

The V gene is TRBV6-1, the J gene TRBJ1-5, with 7 bases aligning to TRBD1. V shed 11 bases and J 4 bases; nucleotides not matched to a gene: 11. In germline, CDR1 is MNHNS, CDR2 SASEGT. This CDR3 has 14 residues. The CDR3 DNA follows: TGTGCCTCGGAACAGGGGCGATGGAATCAGCCCCAGCATTTT. The encoded protein is CASEQGRWNQPQHF.

This clonotype was detected many times. The rearrangement uses TRBV5-1 and TRBJ2-7; maybe TRBD1 (6 bases). The CDR3 runs 15 residues. The V end lost 4 bases, the J end lost 4 bases, and 18 bases lay between the germline ends. The germline V gene encodes CDR1 SGHRS and CDR2 YFSETQ. The CDR3 region has the DNA TGCGCCAGCAGCGCCGGATTCGGACAGAGTTACGAGCAGTACTTC. Translating it yields CASSAGFGQSYEQYF.

This clonotype has ten or more counts. The chain uses TRBV2 and TRBJ2-7; tentative D call: TRBD1 (6 bases). V lost 6 bases and J 5 bases, leaving 14 bases between the germline ends. Germline V gene data show CDR1 as SNHLY and CDR2 as FYNNEI. The CDR3 loop spans 13 amino acids. The CDR3, as DNA: TGTGCCAGCAGGGTGACAGGTCTGAACGAGCAGTACTTC. It yields the protein CASRVTGLNEQYF.

In its sample, this clonotype was seen many times. The J gene is TRBJ2-5, the V gene TRBV10-3; TRBD2 might be the D (5 bases). This CDR3 is 11 amino acids long. Germline V CDR1 and CDR2: ENHRY, SYGVKD. The germline V and J ends were trimmed by 10 bases and 5 bases, with 11 bases remaining between them. CDR3 protein: CATKTGETQYF. CDR3 nucleotides: TGTGCCACCAAGACGGGGGAGACCCAGTACTTC.

Ten or more counts support this clonotype. The chain uses TRBV7-9 and TRBJ2-5; either TRBD1 or TRBD2 may fit D (6 bases each). CDR1 is SEHNR and CDR2 is FQNEAQ in the germline V gene (reference sequence). The CDR3 loop spans 14 amino acids. Trimming left V 8 bases short and J 5 bases short, with 18 bases between. CDR3 in DNA: TGTGCCAGCCGCCAAACGTGGGGGGCTGAGACCCAGTACTTC. Residues: CASRQTWGAETQYF.

This clonotype was seen ten or more times. V is TRBV7-2 and J is TRBJ2-5, with D perhaps matching TRBD1 (6 bases). The CDR3 covers 15 residues. Trimming left V 1 base short and J 2 bases short, with 11 bases between. Germline V gene lookup returns CDR1 SGHTA and CDR2 FQGNSA. The CDR3 DNA reads as TGTGCCAGCAGCTTAGTAAGGGGGATTCAAGAGACCCAGTACTTC. Translated: CASSLVRGIQETQYF.

The sample holds many counts of this clonotype. The chain links TRBV20-1 to TRBJ2-7; D is perhaps TRBD1 (5 bases). Germline CDR1 reads DFQATT; CDR2 reads SNEGSKA (reference sequence). The CDR3 covers 13 residues. V lost 0 bases and J 6 bases, leaving 12 bases between the germline ends. CDR3 sequence reads: CSARDPTAPEQYF. DNA of the CDR3: TGCAGTGCTAGAGATCCGACAGCCCCCGAGCAGTACTTC.

This rearrangement joins TRBV6-5 to TRBJ1-5, with D unresolved. The CDR3 loop spans 14 amino acids. Trimming stripped 4 bases from V and 5 bases from J, with 12 bases between. Germline V gives CDR1 MNHEY, CDR2 SVGAGI. Here the CDR3 reads CASSLLGSHQPQHF. The CDR3 bases are TGTGCCAGCAGTTTACTTGGGAGTCATCAGCCCCAGCATTTT.

This clonotype was observed many times. This chain links TRBV2 with TRBJ2-2, with TRBD2 as a possible D gene (6 bases). CDR3 size: 17 residues. The ends were cut back, 6 bases at V and 2 bases at J, with 19 bases in the middle. Germline V lookup: CDR1 SNHLY, CDR2 FYNNEI. In DNA, the CDR3 is TGTGCCAGCAGCCCGAACAGGAGACTAGATAACACCGGGGAGCTGTTTTTT. This sequence encodes CASSPNRRLDNTGELFF.

This clonotype was detected only a few times. This chain joins TRBV6-5 and TRBJ1-2, with D unresolved. The CDR3 runs 14 residues. V was trimmed by 0 bases and J by 4 bases, leaving 9 bases between them. Germline-derived CDR1 and CDR2 are MNHEY and SVGAGI. The CDR3 here is CASSYSAQLYGYTF. The DNA of the CDR3 is TGTGCCAGCAGTTACTCCGCACAGCTCTATGGCTACACCTTC.